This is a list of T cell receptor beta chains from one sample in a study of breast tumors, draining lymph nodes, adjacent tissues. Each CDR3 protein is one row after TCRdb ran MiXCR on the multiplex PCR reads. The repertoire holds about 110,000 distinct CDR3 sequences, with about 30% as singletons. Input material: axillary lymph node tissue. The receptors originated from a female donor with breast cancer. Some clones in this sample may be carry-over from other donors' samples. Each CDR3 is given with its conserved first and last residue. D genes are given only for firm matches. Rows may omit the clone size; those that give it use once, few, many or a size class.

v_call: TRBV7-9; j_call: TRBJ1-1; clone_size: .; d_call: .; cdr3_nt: TGTGCCAGCAGCCCACGGGACGGACCGTTTGAAGCTTTCTTT; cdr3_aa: CASSPRDGPFEAFF
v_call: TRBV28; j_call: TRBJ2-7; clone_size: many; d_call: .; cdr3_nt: TGTGCCAGCAGTTCCTACGCTTCAGGGTACCACGAGCAGTACTTC; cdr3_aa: CASSSYASGYHEQYF
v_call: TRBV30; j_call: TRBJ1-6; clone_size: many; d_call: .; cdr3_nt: TGTGCCTGGAAGATGGGGGCGCAGGGAGCCCTCCACTTT; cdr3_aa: CAWKMGAQGALHF
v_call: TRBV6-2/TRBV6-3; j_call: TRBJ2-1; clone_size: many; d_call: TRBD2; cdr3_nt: TGTGCCAGCAGTCACTCGTCCCTAGCGGTCAATGAGCAGTTCTTC; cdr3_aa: CASSHSSLAVNEQFF
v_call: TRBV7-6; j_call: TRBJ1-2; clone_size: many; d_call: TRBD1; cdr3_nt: TGTGCCAGCAGCGCACAGGGGGGCTATGGCTACACCTTC; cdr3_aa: CASSAQGGYGYTF
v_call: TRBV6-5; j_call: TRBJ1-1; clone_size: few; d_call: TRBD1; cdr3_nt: TGTGCCAGCAGCCCAGACAGGGTTGAAGCTTTCTTT; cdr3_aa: CASSPDRVEAFF
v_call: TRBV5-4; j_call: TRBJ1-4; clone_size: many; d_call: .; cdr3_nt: TGTGCCAGCAGCTTGGCGGGTAATGAAAAACTGTTTTTT; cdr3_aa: CASSLAGNEKLFF
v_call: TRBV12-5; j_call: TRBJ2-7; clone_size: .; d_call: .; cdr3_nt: TGTGCCAGCAGCCGGAAGTCGTCCGAGCAGTACTTC; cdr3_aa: CASSRKSSEQYF
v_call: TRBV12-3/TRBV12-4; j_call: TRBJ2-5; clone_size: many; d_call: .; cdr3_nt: TGTGCCAGCAAATATCTTGGGTACCAAGAGACCCAGTACTTC; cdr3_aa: CASKYLGYQETQYF
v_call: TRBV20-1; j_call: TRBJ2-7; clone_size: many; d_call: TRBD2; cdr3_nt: TGCAGTCAGACTAGCGGGAGTCGAGAGCAGTACTTC; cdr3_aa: CSQTSGSREQYF
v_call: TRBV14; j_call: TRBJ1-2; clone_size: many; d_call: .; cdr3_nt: TGTGCCAGCAGCCAAAATAGTATCAGGGGACTCGGCTCCACCTTC; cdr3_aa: CASSQNSIRGLGSTF
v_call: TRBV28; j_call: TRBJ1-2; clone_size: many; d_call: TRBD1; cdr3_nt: TGTGCCAGCAGTTACCCCGGACAGGTTACCTATGGCTACACCTTC; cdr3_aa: CASSYPGQVTYGYTF
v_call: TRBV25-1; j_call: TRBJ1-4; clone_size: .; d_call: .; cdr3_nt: TGTGCCAGCAGCGACCCGACAGGACCGGGAGGAAAACTGTTTTTT; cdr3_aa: CASSDPTGPGGKLFF
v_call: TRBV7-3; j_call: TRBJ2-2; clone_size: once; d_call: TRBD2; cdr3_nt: TGTGCCAGCAGCTGGCTAGCGGGTCCCAGCACCGGGGAGCTGTTTTTT; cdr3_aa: CASSWLAGPSTGELFF
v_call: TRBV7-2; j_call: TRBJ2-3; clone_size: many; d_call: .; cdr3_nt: TGTGCCAGCAGCTCCGTCGCCGGGGGAAGCACAGATACGCAGTATTTT; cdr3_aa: CASSSVAGGSTDTQYF
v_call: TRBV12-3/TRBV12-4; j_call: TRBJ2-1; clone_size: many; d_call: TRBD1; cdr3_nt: TGTGCCAGCAGTAACTTCGGACAGGGATACAATGAGCAGTTCTTC; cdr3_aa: CASSNFGQGYNEQFF
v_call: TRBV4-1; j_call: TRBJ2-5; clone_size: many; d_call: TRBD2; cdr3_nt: TGCGCCAGCAGCCAAGATCACTTGGGTAGCGGGAGGGGAGAGACCCAGTACTTC; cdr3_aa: CASSQDHLGSGRGETQYF
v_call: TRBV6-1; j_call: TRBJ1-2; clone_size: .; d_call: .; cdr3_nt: TGTGCCAGCAATTCAAACTATGGCTACACCTTC; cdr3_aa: CASNSNYGYTF
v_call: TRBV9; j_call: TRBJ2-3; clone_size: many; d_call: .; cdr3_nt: TGTGCCAGCAGCGCCTCCGGGCAGGGGATCTTCGATACGCAGTATTTT; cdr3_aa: CASSASGQGIFDTQYF
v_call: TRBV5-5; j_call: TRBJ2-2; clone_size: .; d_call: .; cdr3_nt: TGTGCCAGCGGGCGTCCGGGGCTAAACACCGGGGAGCTGTTTTTT; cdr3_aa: CASGRPGLNTGELFF
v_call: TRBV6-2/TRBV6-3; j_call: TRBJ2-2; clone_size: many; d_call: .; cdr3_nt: TGTGCCAGCAGTTATTCATTGTGGGGGCCCACCACCGGGGAGCTGTTTTTT; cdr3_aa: CASSYSLWGPTTGELFF
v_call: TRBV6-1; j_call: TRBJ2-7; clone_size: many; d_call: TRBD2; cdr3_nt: TGTTCAACGTCACGGGCGGGAGAGACCTACGAGCAGTACTTC; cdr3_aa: CSTSRAGETYEQYF
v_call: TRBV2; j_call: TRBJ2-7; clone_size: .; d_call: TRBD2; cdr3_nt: TGTGCCAGCAGTGACTGGGGGGGGAGGTACGAGCAGTACTTC; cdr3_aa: CASSDWGGRYEQYF
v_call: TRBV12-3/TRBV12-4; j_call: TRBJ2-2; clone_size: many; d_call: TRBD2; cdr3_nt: TGTGCCAGCAGTTTCGGCGTAGAACGGGGGGGCCTGTACACCGGGGAGCTGTTTTTT; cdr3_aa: CASSFGVERGGLYTGELFF
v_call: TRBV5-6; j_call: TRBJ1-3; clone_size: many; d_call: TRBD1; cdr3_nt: TGTGCCAGCAGCTGGGACAGGTTCTCTGGAAACACCATATATTTT; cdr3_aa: CASSWDRFSGNTIYF
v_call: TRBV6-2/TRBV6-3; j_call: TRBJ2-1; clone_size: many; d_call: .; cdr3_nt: TGTGCCAGCAGTTATGGTGGTGAGCAGTTCTTC; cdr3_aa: CASSYGGEQFF
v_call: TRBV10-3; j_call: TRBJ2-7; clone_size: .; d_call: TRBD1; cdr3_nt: TGTGCCATCAAAGGGACAGGGGAGAGCGAGCAGTACTTC; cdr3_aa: CAIKGTGESEQYF
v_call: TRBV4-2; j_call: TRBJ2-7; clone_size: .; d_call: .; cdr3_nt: TGTGCCAGCAGCCAAGTTGGTGGGCAGGGGATCGCCTACGAGCAGTACTTC; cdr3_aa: CASSQVGGQGIAYEQYF
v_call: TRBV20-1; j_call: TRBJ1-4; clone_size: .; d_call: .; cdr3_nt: TGCAGTGCTAGTCGGGGGGACTTGGGCAATGAAAAACTGTTTTTT; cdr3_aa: CSASRGDLGNEKLFF
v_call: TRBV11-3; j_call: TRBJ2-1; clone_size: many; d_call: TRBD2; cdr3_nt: TGTGCCAGCAGCTTAAACGGGGGGGAGGAGTTCTTC; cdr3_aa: CASSLNGGEEFF
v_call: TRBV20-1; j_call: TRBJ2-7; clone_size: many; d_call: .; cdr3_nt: TGCAGTGCTAGAGATTGGACAGCTACCTCCTACGAGCAGTACTTC; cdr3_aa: CSARDWTATSYEQYF
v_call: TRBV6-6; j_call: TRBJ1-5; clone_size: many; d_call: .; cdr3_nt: TGTGCCAGCAGGGGCGGTGGGGCAGGGCAGCCCCAGCATTTT; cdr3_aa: CASRGGGAGQPQHF
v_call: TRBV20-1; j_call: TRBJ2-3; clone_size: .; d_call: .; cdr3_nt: TGCAGTGCGAGAAGGGAGGAGACCTCGGATACGCAGTATTTT; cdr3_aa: CSARREETSDTQYF
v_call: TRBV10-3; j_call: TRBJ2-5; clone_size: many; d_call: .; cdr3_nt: TGTGCCGCTACCTCGAGACCCCAAGAGACCCAGTACTTC; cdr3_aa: CAATSRPQETQYF
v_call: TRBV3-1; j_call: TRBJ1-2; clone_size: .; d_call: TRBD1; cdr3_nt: TGCGCCAGCAGCCAAGCTCCCGGGACAGGGAACGGCTACACCTTC; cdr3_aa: CASSQAPGTGNGYTF
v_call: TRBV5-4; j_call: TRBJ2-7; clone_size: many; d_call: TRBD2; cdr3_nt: TGTGCCAGCGCGGGGGAAGACTACGAGCAGTACTTC; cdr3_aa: CASAGEDYEQYF
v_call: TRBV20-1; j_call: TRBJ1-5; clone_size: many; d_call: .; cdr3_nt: TGCAGTGCTGTAAACAGGGTGAGCAATCAGCCCCAGCATTTT; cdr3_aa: CSAVNRVSNQPQHF
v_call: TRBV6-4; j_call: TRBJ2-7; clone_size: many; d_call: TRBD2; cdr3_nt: TGTGCCAGCAGTCCCGTAGCGGGGACTGTCTACGAGCAGTACTTC; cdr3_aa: CASSPVAGTVYEQYF
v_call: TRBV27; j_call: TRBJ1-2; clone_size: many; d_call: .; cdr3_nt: TGTGCCAGCAGTTTATTGGGAAACTATGGCTACACCTTC; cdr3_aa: CASSLLGNYGYTF
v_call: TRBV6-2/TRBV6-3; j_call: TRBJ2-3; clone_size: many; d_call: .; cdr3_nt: TGTGCCAGCGGAGGAGATACGCAGTATTTT; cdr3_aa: CASGGDTQYF